Following are 30 T cell receptor beta chains from one sample sequenced in a study of shared clonotypes between healthy human individuals. TCRdb's copy holds only in-frame clones and misses some; the assay was immunoSEQ multiplex PCR. The profile shows 550,000 to 700,000 clones, around four fifths of them singletons. Sequencing was performed on memory CD4+ T cells sorted from blood. Subset reported: CD45RA-negative fraction. These TCRs come from a woman aged 30 to 39 in good health.

This chain uses TRBV29-1 with TRBJ1-2; 10 nucleotides match TRBD1. V gave up 3 bases and J gave up 8 bases; unmatched junction bases: 6. The CDR3 has 13 residues. The germline V gene encodes CDR1 SQVTM and CDR2 ANQGSEA. CDR3 DNA: TGCAGCGTTGAGCGGGACAGGGGAGGGGGCTACACCTTC. Amino acid sequence: CSVERDRGGGYTF.

V is TRBV19 and J is TRBJ1-5; possibly TRBD1 for D (6 bases). The V end lost 2 bases, the J end lost 4 bases, and 9 bases lay between the germline ends. CDR1 is LNHDA, CDR2 SQIVND, per germline (reference sequence). The CDR3 is 14 residues long. The CDR3 protein is CASSIWTANQPQHF. The DNA for the CDR3 is TGTGCCAGTAGTATATGGACAGCTAATCAGCCCCAGCATTTT.

The chain uses TRBV28 and TRBJ2-3; possibly TRBD2 for D (5 bases). The CDR3 length is 16 residues. V dropped 4 bases and J dropped 2 bases, with 16 bases sitting between them. The germline gives CDR1 MDHEN, CDR2 SYDVKM. The CDR3 is CASSSRTGVFTDTQYF. CDR3 sequence (DNA): TGTGCCAGCAGTTCGCGAACCGGGGTTTTCACAGATACGCAGTATTTT.

The rearrangement joins TRBV7-9 to TRBJ1-2, with 7 bases that match TRBD1. The CDR3 runs 16 residues. Germline lookup yields CDR1 SEHNR and CDR2 FQNEAQ (reference sequence). The V segment lost 0 bases and the J segment 7 bases; nucleotides outside the gene matches: 11. This CDR3 reads CASSLAVAGGKGGYTF. DNA for the CDR3: TGTGCCAGCAGCTTAGCGGTCGCAGGGGGTAAGGGTGGCTACACCTTC.

The rearrangement links TRBV4-1 to TRBJ2-7; D ambiguous. The CDR3 covers 15 residues. Trimming left V 2 bases short and J 1 base short, with 12 bases between. The germline V gene encodes CDR1 MGHRA and CDR2 YSYEKL. CDR3 in DNA: TGCGCCAGCAGCCAAATCGGGCAGTCGTCCTACGAGCAGTACTTC. The encoded protein is CASSQIGQSSYEQYF.

The chain links TRBV14 to TRBJ1-3; D gene unclear. The CDR3 runs 20 residues. Per the germline V gene, CDR1 is SGHDN and CDR2 is FVKESK. Trimming cost V 2 bases and J 1 base, with 24 bases left between them. The CDR3 sequence: CASSQPPRVLSPGSGNTIYF. CDR3 bases: TGTGCCAGCAGCCAACCCCCCAGAGTACTATCACCAGGATCTGGAAACACCATATATTTT.

The V call is TRBV5-8, the J call TRBJ2-3; D gene uncertain. In germline, CDR1 is SGHTS, CDR2 YDEGEE. V was shortened by 3 bases and J by 2 bases, with 4 bases between the two germline ends. This CDR3 region has 12 residues. The CDR3 DNA sequence: TGTGCCAGCAGCTCATACACAGATACGCAGTATTTT. As protein: CASSSYTDTQYF. The full variable domain, with the rest looked up from reference TRBV5-8 and TRBJ2-3, is EAGVTQSPTHLIKTRGQQATLRCSPISGHTSVYWYQQALGLGLQFLLWYDEGEERNRGNFPPRFSGRQFPNYSSELNVNALELEDSALYLCASSSYTDTQYFGPGTRLTVL.

The V call is TRBV9, the J call TRBJ1-4; D is unclear. Deletions cut 3 bases from V and 0 bases from J, with 15 bases between. The CDR3 is made up of 17 amino acids. In germline, CDR1 is SGDLS, CDR2 YYNGEE. CDR3 sequence reads: CASSATPPSATNEKLFF. CDR3 nucleotide sequence: TGTGCCAGCAGCGCAACCCCCCCCAGCGCAACTAATGAAAAACTGTTTTTT. Complete variable domain (other parts from reference TRBV9 and TRBJ1-4): DSGVTQTPKHLITATGQRVTLRCSPRSGDLSVYWYQQSLDQGLQFLIQYYNGEERAKGNILERFSAQQFPDLHSELNLSSLELGDSALYFCASSATPPSATNEKLFFGSGTQLSVL.

The CDR3 nucleotides read TGTGCCAGCAGCCAATCCCTACCCCCCTACGAGCAGTACTTC. Translated, it gives CASSQSLPPYEQYF. This chain connects TRBV14 to TRBJ2-7; D remains unclear. V lost 2 bases and J 2 bases, leaving 10 bases between the germline ends. The germline V gene encodes CDR1 SGHDN and CDR2 FVKESK. The CDR3 is 14 residues long.

V usage is TRBV11-2 and J usage is TRBJ2-1; 7 bases map to TRBD1. V lost 7 bases to trimming and J lost 6 bases; unmatched junction nucleotides: 3. Germline CDR1 and CDR2: SGHAT and FQNNGV. This CDR3 has 12 residues. CDR3 loop: CASTRQGNEQFF. CDR3 in DNA: TGTGCCAGCACCCGACAGGGCAATGAGCAGTTCTTC.

V and J are TRBV11-2 and TRBJ2-7; 11 bases line up with TRBD2. The CDR3 is 14 residues long. Per germline, CDR1 SGHAT and CDR2 FQNNGV. The ends lost 6 bases at V and 4 bases at J; junction bases unmatched: 5. The CDR3 is CASRALAGVYEQYF. CDR3 DNA sequence: TGTGCCAGCAGGGCACTAGCGGGAGTGTACGAGCAGTACTTC.

The V and J genes are TRBV7-8 and TRBJ1-2; 9 bases agree with TRBD1. The ends lost 1 base at V and 4 bases at J; junction bases unmatched: 4. Per germline, CDR1 SGHVS and CDR2 FQNEAQ. There are 15 residues in the CDR3. CDR3 nucleotide sequence: TGTGCCAGCAGCTTAGGAGGACAGGGGACCTATGGCTACACCTTC. Amino acid sequence: CASSLGGQGTYGYTF.

The V gene is TRBV6-1, the J gene TRBJ2-5; a possible D gene is TRBD1 (5 bases). V was clipped by 6 bases and J by 4 bases, with 12 bases between them. This CDR3 contains 13 residues. Germline-derived CDR1 and CDR2 are MNHNS and SASEGT. The CDR3 nucleotides read TGTGCCAGCAGAACGCCTGGGGCAGAGACCCAGTACTTC. Residues: CASRTPGAETQYF.

The chain recombines TRBV6-6 with TRBJ2-1, with D unresolved. The CDR3 is 12 residues long. The V end lost 2 bases, the J end lost 7 bases, and 6 bases lay between the germline ends. Germline CDR1 is MNHNY and CDR2 is SVGAGI (reference sequence). In nucleotides, the CDR3 is TGTGCCAGCAGTTACAGAAAAAATGAGCAGTTCTTC. Encoded protein: CASSYRKNEQFF.

J is TRBJ2-7 and V is TRBV1; the table's D call, TRBD2, was not checked against the DNA. TRBV1 is deemed a pseudogene. This CDR3 has 21 amino acids. The CDR3 loop is CTSSQVFSDGRYRVGSYEQYF. In nucleotides, the CDR3 is TGCACCAGCAGCCAAGTTTTCAGCGACGGGAGATATAGGGTCGGGTCCTACGAGCAGTACTTC.

This clone was recorded a few times. The CDR3 region has the DNA TGTGCCAGCAGTGAGTGGACTGAAGCTTTCTTT. This sequence encodes CASSEWTEAFF. This chain links TRBV6-4 with TRBJ1-1; no clear D gene. CDR1 MRHNA and CDR2 SNTAGT come from the germline V gene. This CDR3 region has 11 residues. V shed 3 bases and J shed 5 bases, with 4 bases lying between them.

This clone was seen many times. The chain couples TRBV19 to TRBJ1-5, with 7 bases identical to TRBD1. The germline CDR1 and CDR2 sequences are LNHDA and SQIVND (reference sequence). CDR3 length: 15 residues. Trimming took 3 bases from V and 6 from J; bases not matched to a gene: 8. The CDR3 coding sequence is TGTGCCAGTAGTATCGAACAGGGGCTTTTTCAGCCCCAGCATTTT. It specifies CASSIEQGLFQPQHF.

The chain carries TRBV7-9 and TRBJ2-3; TRBD2 matches 12 bases. The V and J ends lost 6 bases and 3 bases, in that order; junction bases with no gene match: 10. Germline V gene data show CDR1 as SEHNR and CDR2 as FQNEAQ (reference sequence). This CDR3 has 17 residues. This CDR3 is CASSYDHGTSGTDTQYF. The DNA of the CDR3 is TGTGCCAGCAGTTACGACCACGGGACTAGCGGGACAGATACGCAGTATTTT.

The chain uses TRBV6-5 and TRBJ1-5, with TRBD1 as a possible D gene (6 bases). Germline CDR1 and CDR2: MNHEY and SVGAGI. Trimming stripped 5 bases from V and 4 bases from J, with 15 bases between. The CDR3 extends over 15 amino acids. The CDR3 is CASSTKRGGNQPQHF. CDR3 sequence (DNA): TGTGCCAGCAGTACAAAAAGAGGGGGGAATCAGCCCCAGCATTTT.

This chain joins TRBV7-9 and TRBJ2-7; D gene ambiguous. V shed 1 base and J shed 0 bases, with 7 bases lying between them. Germline V CDR1 and CDR2: SEHNR, FQNEAQ (reference sequence). This CDR3 spans 14 amino acids. CDR3 DNA: TGTGCCAGCAGCTTAGAGGCCAGCTCCTACGAGCAGTACTTC. Amino acid sequence: CASSLEASSYEQYF.

The J gene is TRBJ2-1, the V gene TRBV11-2; the D is unclear. CDR3 length: 12 residues. The germline CDR1 and CDR2 sequences are SGHAT and FQNNGV. The V gene lost 8 bases and the J gene lost 1 base, with 6 bases spanning the gap. Here the CDR3 DNA reads TGTGCCAGCCGACGTTCCTACAATGAGCAGTTCTTC. It yields the protein CASRRSYNEQFF.

The chain carries TRBV28 and TRBJ1-5, with D maybe TRBD1 (6 bases). Germline CDR1 is MDHEN and CDR2 is SYDVKM. This CDR3 is 14 amino acids long. V shed 7 bases and J shed 4 bases, with 14 bases lying between them. CDR3 sequence: CASTEQGENQPQHF. The CDR3 bases are TGTGCCAGCACCGAACAGGGTGAGAATCAGCCCCAGCATTTT.

The chain has TRBV28 and TRBJ2-3; D call uncertain. This CDR3 has 12 amino acids. CDR1 and CDR2 (germline): MDHEN, SYDVKM. The V end lost 5 bases, the J end lost 9 bases, and 12 bases lay between the germline ends. CDR3 amino acids: CASSGLVRTQYF. CDR3 DNA: TGTGCCAGCAGTGGCCTAGTGAGGACGCAGTATTTT.

This clone was picked up a small number of times. This chain links TRBV5-1 with TRBJ2-1, with TRBD1 matching over 7 bases. Germline assignment: CDR1 SGHRS and CDR2 YFSETQ. The V and J ends lost 4 bases and 7 bases, in that order; junction bases with no gene match: 8. This CDR3 is built from 14 residues. The CDR3 is CASSQGQVRNEQFF. For the CDR3, the DNA is TGCGCCAGCAGCCAAGGACAGGTTCGGAATGAGCAGTTCTTC.

This chain connects TRBV5-6 to TRBJ2-7, with D possibly being TRBD2 (6 bases). The CDR3 loop spans 16 amino acids. Trimming left V 4 bases short and J 2 bases short, with 19 bases between. Looked up from germline, CDR1 is SGHDT and CDR2 is YYEEEE. The CDR3 region has the DNA TGTGCCAGCAGCCCCGCGGCGCGGGGACGGACCTACGAGCAGTACTTC. Translated: CASSPAARGRTYEQYF.

This chain joins TRBV6-1 and TRBJ2-2; no clear D gene. V dropped 3 bases and J dropped 6 bases, with 5 bases sitting between them. Germline CDR1 is MNHNS and CDR2 is SASEGT. The CDR3 is 12 residues long. CDR3 amino acids: CASSDRAGELFF. The DNA of the CDR3 is TGTGCCAGCAGTGACAGAGCCGGGGAGCTGTTTTTT.

This clone was seen a few times. The chain is built from TRBV6-1 and TRBJ1-5; 7 bases fit TRBD1. The V gene end was trimmed by 2 bases and the J gene end by 3 bases; junction bases not matched to a gene: 4. Germline V gene lookup returns CDR1 MNHNS and CDR2 SASEGT. The length of the CDR3 is 15 residues. The CDR3 sequence is CASSEMDRINQPQHF. The CDR3 DNA follows: TGTGCCAGCAGTGAAATGGACAGGATCAATCAGCCCCAGCATTTT.

In regard to this clone: This likely stems from a read error, as it lies one base from a far larger clone. The chain is built from TRBV7-9 and TRBJ1-5, with TRBD1 matching over 7 bases. From germline, CDR1 is SEHNR and CDR2 FQNEAQ (reference sequence). V shed 6 bases and J 1 base; nucleotides not matched to a gene: 3. The CDR3 is made up of 14 amino acids. The CDR3 bases are TGTGCCAGCAGTTTGACAGGGAGCAATCAGCCCCAGCATTTT. Protein: CASSLTGSNQPQHF.

The chain is built from TRBV7-2 and TRBJ2-1; D gene ambiguous. The CDR3 totals 16 residues. V lost 5 bases and J 2 bases, leaving 16 bases between the germline ends. The germline CDR1 and CDR2 sequences are SGHTA and FQGNSA. CDR3 sequence (DNA): TGTGCCAGCAGCCCCCTGACTGGGAACGCCTACAATGAGCAGTTCTTC. The encoded protein is CASSPLTGNAYNEQFF. Using reference TRBV7-2 and TRBJ2-1 for the parts outside the CDR3, the full variable domain is GAGVSQSPSNKVTEKGKDVELRCDPISGHTALYWYRQSLGQGLEFLIYFQGNSAPDKSGLPSDRFSAERTGGSVSTLTIQRTQQEDSAVYLCASSPLTGNAYNEQFFGPGTRLTVL.

This rearrangement joins TRBV10-2 to TRBJ2-7, with TRBD2 matching 10 bases. Germline-derived CDR1 and CDR2 are WSHSY and SAAADI. Trimming removed 8 bases from V and 7 bases from J; junction bases left unmatched: 8. The CDR3 extends over 13 amino acids. The chain's CDR3 is CASCSGRAREQYF. CDR3 DNA sequence: TGCGCCAGCTGCAGCGGGAGGGCCCGTGAGCAGTACTTC.